The entry below gives a single T cell receptor (beta chain) sequence along with its context. What this receptor recognizes is not known. No clone much larger than this one lies a single base away; base qualities are absent. Here V drops 7 bases and J drops 2 bases, and the junction holds 10 bases not matched to any gene. The CDR3 holds 15 amino acids from the cysteine to the phenylalanine. The entry retains the CDR3 DNA only, 45 bases that are in frame from base 1. CDR1 SNHLY and CDR2 FYNNEI are derived from the germline V gene. The library was obtained by 5' RACE. Sequencing used an Illumina HiSeq 2500. A second PCR of about 6 to 11 cycles was performed with a sample-barcoded 5' primer and a J-beta primer mix. A template-switch 5' adaptor carrying 12 random nucleotides introduced a unique molecular identifier onto each TCR beta cDNA molecule. Each sample yielded at least 3 million CDR3-containing paired-end reads. First-strand cDNA was synthesized from all RNA with the Mint cDNA synthesis kit, primed by a TRBC-specific oligonucleotide. After uracil-DNA glycosylase treatment, a first 18-cycle PCR used universal primers M1SS and BC2_uni_R on all cDNA. The study's own analysis went as follows. For normalization, 1 million high-quality reads, each with a distinct molecular identifier, were randomly selected from each sample. Instead of being binned into consensus sequences, reads that shared molecular identifiers were thrown out. MiTCR, set to a Q25 quality threshold and the strictest error-elimination algorithm, was used for CDR3 identification, clonotype clustering and error correction. A nonparametric unseen species model with Euler transformation was used to estimate a lower bound on total TCR beta diversity. TCRdb trimmed the raw reads at Q25, called clones with MiXCR and kept productive beta chains. All rows with the same CDR3 protein become a single entry with the most common DNA and genes. In this record, the V and J calls reflect TCRdb's handling and not the investigators' own analysis. The sample table records 700,000 to 1,000,000 distinct CDR3 sequences; around 42% of these occur just once. The ten largest clones add up to around 21% of the sample.

The source of the sample is a study of blood T cells in healthy people across ages (dated by TCRdb to the mid-2010s). Concerning the study at large: In model experiments, template switching captured about one uniquely barcoded TCR beta cDNA molecule for every two T cells. Donors of different ages were randomly distributed across sequencing lanes to avoid experimental bias. Using deep sequencing normalized with unique cDNA molecular identifiers, the study measured how TCR beta repertoire diversity changes with age. The donors were divided into four age groups: young (average approximately 17 years), middle-aged (roughly 42), aged (approximately 62) and long-lived (roughly 86). The study analyzed two additional independent replicas of 1 million unique cDNA reads from the same blood draw for two donors, one aged 18 to 29 and one aged 80 or older.

Overall study outcomes, separate from this receptor: Because the CMV infection status of the donors was unknown, age-related changes in expanded clonotypes may potentially have been confounded. The long-lived group showed more naive CD4+ T cells, fewer expanded clones and increased TCR diversity than the aged group, suggesting age selection. Bulk unsorted PBMC profiling prevented conclusive comparison of naive and antigen-experienced compartments. As age increased, observed TCR beta diversity per million T cells dropped in a roughly linear way, and a significant reduction was already evident by age roughly 40. Observed TCR beta diversity correlated strongly with the percentage of naive T cells measured by flow cytometry. Estimates of total diversity from one million sequenced T cells were regarded as lower bounds and underestimates.

Systemically healthy Caucasian individuals from Russia, 39 in total and aged 6 to 90 years, were included as donors. Each donor gave ten milliliters of peripheral blood, drawn into EDTA-treated Vacutainer tubes. Ficoll-Paque density-gradient centrifugation was used to isolate PBMCs, with at least 7 million per sample. Total RNA was extracted from PBMCs with Trizol reagent, with at least 5.5 micrograms obtained per sample. The percentages of naive CD45RAhigh/CD27high T cells were determined by flow cytometry on a PBMC aliquot from every donor. This clonotype was sampled from a man aged 55 to 70 in good health. Rearrangement joined TRBV2 to TRBJ2-5; 7 bases in the middle match TRBD1. Sequencing was performed on blood. DNA sequence: TGTGCCAGCACTTTAGAGACAGGGCATCAAGAGACCCAGTACTTC. Its amino acids are CASTLETGHQETQYF.